A selection of T cell receptor beta chains follows, all from one sample in a study of T cells in Graves' hyperthyroidism and ophthalmopathy. A single record per CDR3 protein comes from TCRdb applying MiXCR to the multiplex PCR reads. The top ten hold roughly 53% of the sample, which has approximately 210,000 distinct CDR3 sequences, 17% seen once. The sequencing input was blood. These receptors originate from a man between 50 and 59 years old with Graves' hyperthyroidism. CDR3s include the opening cysteine and the closing phenylalanine or tryptophan. Fields, in order: clone size, J gene, V gene, D gene, CDR3 DNA, CDR3 protein. D genes are given only for firm matches. Size values are once, few and many counts, or a class for expanded clones, and some rows have none.

clone_size: .; j_call: TRBJ1-4; v_call: TRBV6-1; d_call: TRBD1; cdr3_nt: TGTGCCAGCAGTGACCGGGACAGGGGGCTGTCTGAAAAACTGTTTTTT; cdr3_aa: CASSDRDRGLSEKLFF
clone_size: .; j_call: TRBJ2-1; v_call: TRBV6-1; d_call: .; cdr3_nt: TGTGCCAGCAGTATTCAAAGAGGGACTTCCCGCTCCTACAATGAGCAGTTCTTC; cdr3_aa: CASSIQRGTSRSYNEQFF
clone_size: .; j_call: TRBJ2-5; v_call: TRBV5-1; d_call: TRBD1; cdr3_nt: TGCGCCAGCAGCACGGGACAGGACAAAGAGACCCAGTACTTC; cdr3_aa: CASSTGQDKETQYF
clone_size: few; j_call: TRBJ1-6; v_call: TRBV3-1; d_call: .; cdr3_nt: TGTGCCAGCAGCCAGTTTGGGGGGGGCTCCGGAGTTCCCCTCCACTTT; cdr3_aa: CASSQFGGGSGVPLHF
clone_size: many; j_call: TRBJ2-7; v_call: TRBV6-2/TRBV6-3; d_call: TRBD2; cdr3_nt: TGTGCCAGCCGGATGACTAGCGGGGGCGAGCAGTACTTC; cdr3_aa: CASRMTSGGEQYF
clone_size: .; j_call: TRBJ2-7; v_call: TRBV30; d_call: TRBD2; cdr3_nt: TGTGCCTGGAGTGTACCGGGGACTAGCGGGAGATGGTACGAGCAGTACTTC; cdr3_aa: CAWSVPGTSGRWYEQYF
clone_size: few; j_call: TRBJ2-5; v_call: TRBV6-2/TRBV6-3; d_call: TRBD1; cdr3_nt: TGTGCCAGCAGTTACCTGACAGGGGCAGGAGGGACCCAGTACTTC; cdr3_aa: CASSYLTGAGGTQYF
clone_size: few; j_call: TRBJ2-3; v_call: TRBV6-1; d_call: .; cdr3_nt: TGTGCCAGCATAGGACCGGGACCACAAAAGGCAGATACGCAGTATTTT; cdr3_aa: CASIGPGPQKADTQYF
clone_size: many; j_call: TRBJ2-1; v_call: TRBV7-2; d_call: .; cdr3_nt: TGTGCCAGCAGCCCAAGCGGGACATTCTACAATGAGCAGTTCTTC; cdr3_aa: CASSPSGTFYNEQFF
clone_size: many; j_call: TRBJ1-2; v_call: TRBV27; d_call: .; cdr3_nt: TGTGCCAGCAGTTTATGGCCGGGACGTACATTCTATGGCTACACCTTC; cdr3_aa: CASSLWPGRTFYGYTF
clone_size: .; j_call: TRBJ1-2; v_call: TRBV29-1; d_call: .; cdr3_nt: TGCAGCGCCGGGGGTGGGGGATCGGGCAGGGGAACCTATGGCTACACCTTC; cdr3_aa: CSAGGGGSGRGTYGYTF
clone_size: many; j_call: TRBJ2-3; v_call: TRBV3-1; d_call: .; cdr3_nt: TGTGCCAGCAGCCAAGGTATCCCAGATACGCAGTATTTT; cdr3_aa: CASSQGIPDTQYF
clone_size: few; j_call: TRBJ1-2; v_call: TRBV7-9; d_call: .; cdr3_nt: TGTGCCAGCAGCCCGGACGGGCTCTATGGCTACACCTTC; cdr3_aa: CASSPDGLYGYTF
clone_size: many; j_call: TRBJ2-7; v_call: TRBV6-2/TRBV6-3; d_call: .; cdr3_nt: TGTGCCAGCAGTCAGGGCAGGGAGCAGTACTTC; cdr3_aa: CASSQGREQYF
clone_size: many; j_call: TRBJ1-6; v_call: TRBV27; d_call: TRBD1; cdr3_nt: TGTGCCAGCACACCCGGGACAGGGAGTAATTCACCCCTCCACTTT; cdr3_aa: CASTPGTGSNSPLHF
clone_size: many; j_call: TRBJ2-1; v_call: TRBV5-1; d_call: TRBD1; cdr3_nt: TGCGCCAGCAGCCGGGACAGCTCCTACAATGAGCAGTTCTTC; cdr3_aa: CASSRDSSYNEQFF
clone_size: few; j_call: TRBJ2-5; v_call: TRBV7-2; d_call: TRBD1; cdr3_nt: TGTGCCAGCAGCCCGACAGGGGTTAAGACCCAGTACTTC; cdr3_aa: CASSPTGVKTQYF
clone_size: .; j_call: TRBJ2-2; v_call: TRBV5-1; d_call: .; cdr3_nt: TGCGCCAGCAGCTTCTACACCGGGGAGCTGTTTTTT; cdr3_aa: CASSFYTGELFF
clone_size: .; j_call: TRBJ1-1; v_call: TRBV5-1; d_call: .; cdr3_nt: TGCGCCAGCAGCTTGGCCGGGGGGGAGGCCGCTTTCTTT; cdr3_aa: CASSLAGGEAAFF
clone_size: .; j_call: TRBJ2-7; v_call: TRBV11-2; d_call: TRBD2; cdr3_nt: TGTGCCAGCAGCTTAGATCCCGGGGTAGCGGGAGGGGGCTTTCTCTACGAGCAGTACTTC; cdr3_aa: CASSLDPGVAGGGFLYEQYF
clone_size: .; j_call: TRBJ2-6; v_call: TRBV10-3; d_call: TRBD2; cdr3_nt: TGTGCCATCAGTGATCCGACTAGCGGAGGGGGCTCTGGGGCCAACGTCCTGACTTTC; cdr3_aa: CAISDPTSGGGSGANVLTF
clone_size: many; j_call: TRBJ2-1; v_call: TRBV9; d_call: .; cdr3_nt: TGTGCCAGCAGCGTAATTGGGGGGCATGAGCAGTTCTTC; cdr3_aa: CASSVIGGHEQFF
clone_size: many; j_call: TRBJ2-1; v_call: TRBV28; d_call: .; cdr3_nt: TGTGCCAGCAGTTCCCCCCGGGTTTTCAATGAGCAGTTCTTC; cdr3_aa: CASSSPRVFNEQFF
clone_size: .; j_call: TRBJ2-2; v_call: TRBV13; d_call: TRBD2; cdr3_nt: TGTGCCAGCAGCCCTCATCGCCTAGCGGGAGGAGGGACCGGGGAGCTGTTTTTT; cdr3_aa: CASSPHRLAGGGTGELFF
clone_size: .; j_call: TRBJ1-2; v_call: TRBV27; d_call: .; cdr3_nt: TGTGCCAGCAGTCCCTTAGGGGCGGGGCGGTATGGCTACACCTTC; cdr3_aa: CASSPLGAGRYGYTF
clone_size: .; j_call: TRBJ2-3; v_call: TRBV20-1; d_call: TRBD1; cdr3_nt: TGCAGTGCTAGGACAGGGTTTACAGATACGCAGTATTTT; cdr3_aa: CSARTGFTDTQYF
clone_size: .; j_call: TRBJ2-4; v_call: TRBV7-2; d_call: .; cdr3_nt: TGTGCCAGCAGCCCTTGGGAGGGGGACATTCAGTACTTC; cdr3_aa: CASSPWEGDIQYF
clone_size: many; j_call: TRBJ2-1; v_call: TRBV11-2; d_call: .; cdr3_nt: TGTGCCAGCACCTTTGGCAATGAGCAGTTCTTC; cdr3_aa: CASTFGNEQFF
clone_size: many; j_call: TRBJ2-7; v_call: TRBV28; d_call: .; cdr3_nt: TGTGCCAGCAGTTTTCTGGACAGCTCCTACGAGCAGTACTTC; cdr3_aa: CASSFLDSSYEQYF
clone_size: .; j_call: TRBJ2-2; v_call: TRBV4-1; d_call: .; cdr3_nt: TGCGCCAGCAGAATCACAAGGCGGGACAGCCCGAACACCGGGGAGCTGTTTTTT; cdr3_aa: CASRITRRDSPNTGELFF
clone_size: few; j_call: TRBJ1-5; v_call: TRBV6-4; d_call: .; cdr3_nt: TGTGCCAGCGGAAGTCGGGGGGAAGGCCAGCCCCAGCATTTT; cdr3_aa: CASGSRGEGQPQHF
clone_size: many; j_call: TRBJ2-1; v_call: TRBV11-3; d_call: .; cdr3_nt: TGTGCCAGCAGCTTGCGGGATGAGCAGTTCTTC; cdr3_aa: CASSLRDEQFF
clone_size: few; j_call: TRBJ2-1; v_call: TRBV18; d_call: TRBD2; cdr3_nt: TGTGCCAGCTCACCACCACTAGCGGGGAGCTCCTACAATGAGCAGTTCTTC; cdr3_aa: CASSPPLAGSSYNEQFF
clone_size: few; j_call: TRBJ2-2; v_call: TRBV3-1; d_call: .; cdr3_nt: TGTGCCAGCAGCCAGGAGGGTCGGGAGCTGTTTTTT; cdr3_aa: CASSQEGRELFF
clone_size: many; j_call: TRBJ1-1; v_call: TRBV28; d_call: .; cdr3_nt: TGTGCCAGCAGTTTACAAGGGGGAGAGAACACTGAAGCTTTCTTT; cdr3_aa: CASSLQGGENTEAFF
clone_size: many; j_call: TRBJ2-1; v_call: TRBV2; d_call: .; cdr3_nt: TGTGCCAGCAGTGAAAACAGAAACAATGAGCAGTTCTTC; cdr3_aa: CASSENRNNEQFF
clone_size: few; j_call: TRBJ2-7; v_call: TRBV5-1; d_call: TRBD1; cdr3_nt: TGCGCCAGCAGCCAACCGTCCCGGGACAGCGCGAACTACGAGCAGTACTTC; cdr3_aa: CASSQPSRDSANYEQYF
clone_size: many; j_call: TRBJ1-5; v_call: TRBV20-1; d_call: .; cdr3_nt: TGCAGTGCGTACGAAGGACGGTTTCTTACCCAGCATTTT; cdr3_aa: CSAYEGRFLTQHF
clone_size: many; j_call: TRBJ2-7; v_call: TRBV2; d_call: TRBD1; cdr3_nt: TGTGCCAGCAGTAAGGGGACAGAGCTTACTATTTACGAGCAGTACTTC; cdr3_aa: CASSKGTELTIYEQYF
clone_size: .; j_call: TRBJ2-3; v_call: TRBV6-1; d_call: TRBD2; cdr3_nt: TGTGCCAGCAGTCCCCGGGGTAGCGGGATCGGGACAGATACGCAGTATTTT; cdr3_aa: CASSPRGSGIGTDTQYF
clone_size: many; j_call: TRBJ2-3; v_call: TRBV11-2; d_call: TRBD2; cdr3_nt: TGTGCCAGCAGCTTAGGTTCTAGCGGGCTGAGTACGCAGTATTTT; cdr3_aa: CASSLGSSGLSTQYF
clone_size: many; j_call: TRBJ2-3; v_call: TRBV20-1; d_call: .; cdr3_nt: TGCAGTGCTCAGTTGGACCGAAGCACAGATACGCAGTATTTT; cdr3_aa: CSAQLDRSTDTQYF
clone_size: many; j_call: TRBJ2-7; v_call: TRBV2; d_call: TRBD1; cdr3_nt: TGTGCCAGCAGTGAAGGGACAGGTTCCTACGAGCAGTACTTC; cdr3_aa: CASSEGTGSYEQYF
clone_size: .; j_call: TRBJ2-3; v_call: TRBV15; d_call: .; cdr3_nt: TGTGCCACCAAGCGGCCCCTACCCGGAGATACGCAGTATTTT; cdr3_aa: CATKRPLPGDTQYF
clone_size: .; j_call: TRBJ2-3; v_call: TRBV5-4; d_call: TRBD2; cdr3_nt: TGTGCCAGCAGCCCCTCGGGCGGGAGGCTCTCAGATACGCAGTATTTT; cdr3_aa: CASSPSGGRLSDTQYF
clone_size: few; j_call: TRBJ1-2; v_call: TRBV6-1; d_call: .; cdr3_nt: TGTGCCAGCAGTGAAAAAGGGACGGACTATGGCTACACCTTC; cdr3_aa: CASSEKGTDYGYTF
clone_size: many; j_call: TRBJ1-5; v_call: TRBV20-1; d_call: .; cdr3_nt: TGCAGTGCTAGAGATCGTGGCAGACACAATCAGCCCCAGCATTTT; cdr3_aa: CSARDRGRHNQPQHF
clone_size: .; j_call: TRBJ2-3; v_call: TRBV11-2; d_call: TRBD1; cdr3_nt: TGTGCCAGCAGCCGCCGCCTCCCGGAACAGGGGGCGACAGATACGCAGTATTTT; cdr3_aa: CASSRRLPEQGATDTQYF
clone_size: many; j_call: TRBJ2-5; v_call: TRBV20-1; d_call: TRBD2; cdr3_nt: TGCAGTGCTAGAGATTTTCTAGCGGGAGGGGGAGAGACCCAGTACTTC; cdr3_aa: CSARDFLAGGGETQYF
clone_size: many; j_call: TRBJ1-2; v_call: TRBV3-1; d_call: .; cdr3_nt: TGTGCCAGCAGCCAAGGACAGAGTAACTATGGCTACACCTTC; cdr3_aa: CASSQGQSNYGYTF
clone_size: few; j_call: TRBJ2-2; v_call: TRBV28; d_call: .; cdr3_nt: TGTGCCAGCAGTTATATCACCCTCACCGGGGAGCTGTTTTTT; cdr3_aa: CASSYITLTGELFF
clone_size: .; j_call: TRBJ1-1; v_call: TRBV5-1; d_call: .; cdr3_nt: TGCGCCAGCAGCTTGGCCAGTCTGAACACTGAAGCTTTCTTT; cdr3_aa: CASSLASLNTEAFF
clone_size: many; j_call: TRBJ1-5; v_call: TRBV2; d_call: .; cdr3_nt: TGTGCCAGCACCGGTCCAAATCAGCCCCAGCATTTT; cdr3_aa: CASTGPNQPQHF